This TCR beta chain was found in a study of blood T cell repertoires in COVID-19. Study-level information: Italy, Spain and the United States were the sources of the convalescent and acute COVID-19 samples. In each case, the material was cDNA or gDNA derived from T cells, B-cell-depleted T cells, or PBMCs.

Per the original data handling: Scientists estimated how many nucleated cells there were by amplifying reference gene primers. Assay used: immunoSEQ multiplex PCR; TCRdb lists only in-frame clones, some missing. That table supplies the V and J calls and clone size; D and trimming were determined from the DNA. The sample yields about 130,000 clones, roughly nine tenths seen once. CDR3 size: 14 residues. Trimming removed 0 bases at V and 6 bases at J, with 12 bases between. CDR1 and CDR2 from the germline V gene are SGHNT and YYREEE (reference sequence). J is TRBJ1-2 and V is TRBV5-4; D may be TRBD1 (5 bases). The sequence was collected from a man aged 50 or older with active COVID-19. The sample was peripheral blood. The CDR3 sequence: CASSLVPGRDGYTF. The CDR3 nucleotides read TGTGCCAGCAGCTTGGTACCGGGCAGGGATGGCTACACCTTC. The full variable domain, its missing parts supplied by reference TRBV5-4 and TRBJ1-2, is ETGVTQSPTHLIKTRGQQVTLRCSSQSGHNTVSWYQQALGQGPQFIFQYYREEENGRGNFPPRFSGLQFPNYSSELNVNALELDDSALYLCASSLVPGRDGYTFGSGTRLTVV.